Shown below are 26 T cell receptor beta chains from a single sample sequenced in a study of CD8 T cells in ankylosing spondylitis (dated 2017 in TCRdb). Broader findings and caveats from the paper: Blood from ankylosing spondylitis patients appeared to be characterized by a TCR beta motif composed of eight highly homologous amino acid variants.

These receptors' targets are unknown. Library method: 5' RACE. Sequencing used an Illumina HiSeq 2500. Using fastp trimming at Q25 and MiXCR clonotype assembly, TCRdb reanalyzed the public sequencing data and kept in-frame beta chains. Rows merge per CDR3 protein into single entries with the most common DNA and genes. A total of 700,000 or so distinct CDR3 sequences appear in this sample, around a fifth of them only once. 19% of the sample goes to the ten largest clones. Material for sequencing was blood, either unsorted or a sorted T cell fraction (not recorded which). The receptors shown here come from a male donor with ankylosing spondylitis.

This clonotype was seen a few times. The genes are TRBV6-1 and TRBJ1-5; possibly TRBD1 for D (6 bases). Germline CDR1 is MNHNS and CDR2 is SASEGT. The CDR3 covers 14 residues. Trimming stripped 6 bases from V and 3 bases from J, with 12 bases between. CDR3 in amino acids: CASSPGGPNQPQHF. Here the CDR3 DNA reads TGTGCCAGCAGCCCCGGGGGCCCCAATCAGCCCCAGCATTTT.

A single count supports this clonotype. This rearrangement joins TRBV6-1 to TRBJ2-5; D may correspond to TRBD1 or TRBD2 (6 bases each). CDR1 is MNHNS and CDR2 is SASEGT in the germline V gene. CDR3 size: 14 residues. Trimming removed 8 bases at V and 1 base at J, with 14 bases between. In DNA, the CDR3 is TGTGCCAGCTGCGAGGGGGGACTCCAAGAGACCCAGTACTTC. Its translation: CASCEGGLQETQYF.

The rearrangement joins TRBV5-1 to TRBJ1-1; the D is unclear. CDR3 size: 14 residues. The V and J ends lost 0 bases and 6 bases respectively, with 12 bases between them. Germline V CDR1 and CDR2: SGHRS, YFSETQ. CDR3 sequence reads: CASSLGQGDPEAFF. CDR3 DNA: TGCGCCAGCAGCTTGGGACAAGGTGACCCTGAAGCTTTCTTT.

This clonotype turned up a few times. The chain links TRBV21-1 to TRBJ2-2; no check of the table's D call, TRBD1, against the DNA was made. TRBV21-1 is a known pseudogene. The CDR3 contains 20 residues. The CDR3 protein is CASSKDREGGTTENTGELFF. The CDR3 DNA reads TGTGCCAGCAGCAAAGATCGGGAAGGGGGTACAACCGAGAACACCGGGGAGCTGTTTTTT.

The gene calls are TRBV12-3 or TRBV12-4 and TRBJ1-5; D is possibly TRBD1 (6 bases). This CDR3 has 15 amino acids. The V end was cut by 7 bases, the J end by 3 bases, with 16 bases between. The CDR3 loop is CASTPGEVSNQPQHF. The CDR3 DNA follows: TGTGCCAGCACCCCAGGGGAGGTATCCAATCAGCCCCAGCATTTT.

There are a few counts of this clonotype. The gene calls are TRBV6-6 and TRBJ1-1, with 9 bases that match TRBD1. J was trimmed by 12 bases and V by 7 bases; bases with no gene match: 9. The germline gives CDR1 MNHNY, CDR2 SVGAGI (reference sequence). There are 12 residues in the CDR3. The CDR3 nucleotides are TGTGCCAGCAAACCCGTACAGGGGGCGACTTTCTTT. Translating gives CASKPVQGATFF.

This chain connects TRBV27 to TRBJ2-1; D gene unclear. Germline V CDR1 and CDR2: MNHEY, SMNVEV (reference sequence). V lost 7 bases to trimming and J lost 4 bases, with 17 bases between them. The CDR3 consists of 15 residues. The CDR3, as DNA: TGTGCCAGCACCCTTGATCGGGCCGCTTACAATGAGCAGTTCTTC. Residues: CASTLDRAAYNEQFF.

This clonotype was recorded a few times. The V call is TRBV7-9, the J call TRBJ2-7, with D maybe TRBD2 (7 bases). The CDR3 totals 14 residues. Per germline, CDR1 SEHNR and CDR2 FQNEAQ (reference sequence). V lost 5 bases and J 4 bases, leaving 15 bases between the germline ends. The DNA for the CDR3 is TGTGCCAGCAGCCCGGGGGGCATACGGTACGAGCAGTACTTC. Encoded protein: CASSPGGIRYEQYF.

This clonotype was observed a handful of times. The CDR3 bases are TGCAGTGCTAGTACCGGGACTCTGGATTCACCCCTCCACTTT. It specifies CSASTGTLDSPLHF. This rearrangement joins TRBV20-1 to TRBJ1-6; possible D gene TRBD1, 5 bases. CDR3 size: 14 residues. CDR1 DFQATT and CDR2 SNEGSKA come from the germline V gene (reference sequence). Trimming cost V 3 bases and J 8 bases, with 14 bases left between them.

V and J are TRBV4-3 and TRBJ2-1, with D hard to call. Germline CDR1 is LGHNA and CDR2 is YSLEER. This CDR3 has 15 residues. V was pared by 0 bases and J by 3 bases, with 9 bases between. The CDR3 here is CASSQDSAHYNEQFF. CDR3 DNA sequence: TGCGCCAGCAGCCAAGACTCGGCCCACTACAATGAGCAGTTCTTC.

The chain joins TRBV12-3 or TRBV12-4 to TRBJ1-2; the match to TRBD1 covers 7 bases. The CDR3 runs 15 residues. V trimming: 7 bases; J trimming: 8 bases; junction bases outside the gene matches: 16. The CDR3 DNA sequence: TGTGCCAGCACCCTCACCGGGACAGAAGCTTTCGGCTACACCTTC. It translates to CASTLTGTEAFGYTF.

The rearrangement uses TRBV7-3 and TRBJ1-1; 7 bases fit TRBD1. The CDR3 consists of 15 residues. V was pared by 1 base and J by 1 base, with 3 bases of the junction left unmatched. The V gene's germline CDR1 is SGHTA and CDR2 FQGTGA. The CDR3 sequence is CASSLRGGSNTEAFF. Written as DNA, the CDR3 is TGTGCCAGCAGCTTAAGAGGGGGCTCGAACACTGAAGCTTTCTTT.

The rearrangement joins TRBV4-3 to TRBJ2-5; either TRBD1 or TRBD2 may supply D (5 bases each). CDR1 is LGHNA and CDR2 is YSLEER in the germline V gene. The CDR3 totals 17 residues. The V end was cut by 4 bases, the J end by 7 bases, with 25 bases between. CDR3 nucleotide sequence: TGCGCCAGCAGCCCTCCCGAAGGGGAGAACACGTGGGGGACCCAGTACTTC. This encodes CASSPPEGENTWGTQYF.

The chain carries TRBV20-1 and TRBJ2-5; D call uncertain. The CDR3 contains 16 residues. In germline, CDR1 is DFQATT, CDR2 SNEGSKA (reference sequence). Trimming shortened V by 6 bases and J by 0 bases, and 20 bases separated the two germline ends. DNA for the CDR3: TGCAGTGCCACCACCTCGGGCGGCATGTACCAAGAGACCCAGTACTTC. It is translated as CSATTSGGMYQETQYF.

In this sample, this clonotype turned up a few times. The V call is TRBV7-9, the J call TRBJ2-5, with 10 bases identical to TRBD2. The J segment lost 2 bases and the V segment lost 3 bases, leaving 3 bases of the junction unmatched. This CDR3 comprises 15 residues. Germline CDR1 and CDR2: SEHNR and FQNEAQ (reference sequence). The DNA of the CDR3 is TGTGCCAGCAGCTTCACTAGCGGGGAACAAGAGACCCAGTACTTC. Protein product: CASSFTSGEQETQYF.

The chain uses TRBV7-9 and TRBJ2-2, with 11 bases that match TRBD1. J was trimmed by 7 bases and V by 4 bases; bases with no gene match: 5. CDR1 and CDR2 (germline): SEHNR, FQNEAQ (reference sequence). The CDR3 sequence is 15 residues long. Here the CDR3 reads CASSSDRGRSGELFF. The CDR3 DNA reads as TGTGCCAGCAGCTCGGACAGGGGGCGAAGCGGGGAGCTGTTTTTT.

The CDR3, as DNA: TGTGCCTGGAGTGCGGACAGCTATGGCTACACCTTC. Amino acid sequence: CAWSADSYGYTF. The rearrangement links TRBV30 to TRBJ1-2; a weak D match, TRBD1 (6 bases). The germline V gene encodes CDR1 GTSNPN and CDR2 SVGIG (reference sequence). The CDR3 has 12 residues. Trimming pared 1 base from V and 4 bases from J, leaving 7 bases between.

The V call is TRBV29-1, the J call TRBJ2-7, with 12 bases matching TRBD2. V was pared by 1 base and J by 2 bases, with 3 bases of the junction left unmatched. The CDR3 covers 15 residues. The germline V gene encodes CDR1 SQVTM and CDR2 ANQGSEA. CDR3 bases: TGCAGCGTTGAAGGGACTAGCGGGAAAGCCTACGAGCAGTACTTC. It codes for CSVEGTSGKAYEQYF.

This clonotype has a handful of counts. The V call is TRBV6-5, the J call TRBJ1-2; D is unresolved. The CDR3 has 15 amino acids. Germline assignment: CDR1 MNHEY and CDR2 SVGAGI. Trimming took 0 bases from V and 2 from J, leaving 10 bases between them. The CDR3 sequence is CASSYSGVANYGYTF. CDR3 in DNA: TGTGCCAGCAGTTACTCGGGTGTGGCAAACTATGGCTACACCTTC.

This clonotype was observed many times. CDR3 loop: CASSAYDRGQPQHF. The CDR3 nucleotides are TGTGCCAGCAGCGCCTACGATAGGGGACAGCCCCAGCATTTT. The chain employs TRBV9 and TRBJ1-5, with D tentatively TRBD1 (5 bases). Germline lookup yields CDR1 SGDLS and CDR2 YYNGEE. The CDR3 extends over 14 amino acids. The V end lost 3 bases, the J end lost 7 bases, and 14 bases lay between the germline ends.

Only a few counts were recorded for this clonotype. The rearrangement uses TRBV6-5 and TRBJ2-2, with 9 nucleotides matching TRBD1. Germline assignment: CDR1 MNHEY and CDR2 SVGAGI. The CDR3 runs 18 residues. The junction had 13 bases not matched to a gene; V was cut back by 4 bases and J by 4 bases. The CDR3 is CASSSPNYGTGSTGELFF. CDR3 coding DNA: TGTGCCAGCAGTTCTCCCAACTACGGGACAGGGAGCACCGGGGAGCTGTTTTTT.

This clonotype has more than one count but fewer than ten. The chain links TRBV29-1 to TRBJ2-7, with 7 bases aligning to TRBD1. Unmatched junction bases numbered 5, after V lost 6 bases and J lost 0 bases. The CDR3 sequence is 13 residues long. CDR1 and CDR2 from the germline V gene are SQVTM and ANQGSEA. The CDR3 coding sequence is TGCAGCGTCGCTGGGACAGTCTCCTACGAGCAGTACTTC. Protein sequence: CSVAGTVSYEQYF.

The CDR3 DNA follows: TGCGCCAGCAGCCCGAGCCCGGACGGTAACTACGAGCAGTACTTC. It encodes CASSPSPDGNYEQYF. The chain links TRBV5-1 to TRBJ2-7; the D is unclear. The CDR3 sequence is 15 residues long. CDR1 SGHRS and CDR2 YFSETQ come from the germline V gene. The germline V and J ends were trimmed by 4 bases and 3 bases, with 17 bases remaining between them.

This rearrangement joins TRBV30 to TRBJ1-3; D perhaps matches TRBD1 (5 bases). Germline V CDR1 and CDR2: GTSNPN, SVGIG (reference sequence). There are 15 residues in the CDR3. Trimming took 8 bases from V and 4 from J, leaving 21 bases between them. CDR3 coding DNA: TGTGCCCGAACATCAGGGTCCCGCGGAGGAAACACCATATATTTT. Amino acid sequence: CARTSGSRGGNTIYF.

The chain joins TRBV19 to TRBJ2-1; D is ambiguous. CDR1 is LNHDA, CDR2 SQIVND, per germline (reference sequence). V lost 9 bases and J 3 bases, leaving 12 bases between the germline ends. The CDR3 is 13 residues long. DNA of the CDR3: TGTGCCAGCTCCTACTCCAACTACAATGAGCAGTTCTTC. Translated, it gives CASSYSNYNEQFF.

This clonotype showed up just a few times. The chain has TRBV6-5 and TRBJ2-7; D unclear. The CDR3 totals 13 residues. The germline V gene encodes CDR1 MNHEY and CDR2 SVGAGI. Trimming stripped 2 bases from V and 2 bases from J, with 7 bases between. The CDR3 protein is CASSYRQAYEQYF. CDR3 coding DNA: TGTGCCAGCAGTTACAGGCAGGCCTACGAGCAGTACTTC.